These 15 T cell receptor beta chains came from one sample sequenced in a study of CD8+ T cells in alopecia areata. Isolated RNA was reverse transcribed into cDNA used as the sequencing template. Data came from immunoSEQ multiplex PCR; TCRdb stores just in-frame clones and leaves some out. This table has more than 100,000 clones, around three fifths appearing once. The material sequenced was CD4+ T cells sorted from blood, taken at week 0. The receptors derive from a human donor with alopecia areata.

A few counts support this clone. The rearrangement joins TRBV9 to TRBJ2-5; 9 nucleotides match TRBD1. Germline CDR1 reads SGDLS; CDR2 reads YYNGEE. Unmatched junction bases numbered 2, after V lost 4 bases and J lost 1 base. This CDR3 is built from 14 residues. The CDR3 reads CASSRGQGQETQYF. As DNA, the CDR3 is TGTGCCAGCAGCAGGGGACAGGGCCAAGAGACCCAGTACTTC.

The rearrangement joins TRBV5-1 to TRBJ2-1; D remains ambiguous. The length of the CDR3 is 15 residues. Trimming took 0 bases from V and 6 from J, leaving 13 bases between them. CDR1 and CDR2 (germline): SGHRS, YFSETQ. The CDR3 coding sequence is TGCGCCAGCAGCTTGGATGGGCGGATCCTCAATGAGCAGTTCTTC. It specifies CASSLDGRILNEQFF. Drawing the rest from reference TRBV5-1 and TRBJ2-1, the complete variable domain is KAGVTQTPRYLIKTRGQQVTLSCSPISGHRSVSWYQQTPGQGLQFLFEYFSETQRNKGNFPGRFSGRQFSNSRSEMNVSTLELGDSALYLCASSLDGRILNEQFFGPGTRLTVL.

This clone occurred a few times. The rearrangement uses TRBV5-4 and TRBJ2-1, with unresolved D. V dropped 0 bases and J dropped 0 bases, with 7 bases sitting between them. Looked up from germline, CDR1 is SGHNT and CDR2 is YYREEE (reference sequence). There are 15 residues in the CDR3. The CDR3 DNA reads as TGTGCCAGCAGCTTGGGGACGAGCTCCTACAATGAGCAGTTCTTC. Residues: CASSLGTSSYNEQFF.

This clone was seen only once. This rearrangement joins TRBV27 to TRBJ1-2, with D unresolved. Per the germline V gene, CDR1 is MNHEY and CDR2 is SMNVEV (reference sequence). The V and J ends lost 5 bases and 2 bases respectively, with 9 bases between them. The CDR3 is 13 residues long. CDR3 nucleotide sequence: TGTGCCAGCAGTCCAGACGGCAACTATGGCTACACCTTC. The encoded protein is CASSPDGNYGYTF.

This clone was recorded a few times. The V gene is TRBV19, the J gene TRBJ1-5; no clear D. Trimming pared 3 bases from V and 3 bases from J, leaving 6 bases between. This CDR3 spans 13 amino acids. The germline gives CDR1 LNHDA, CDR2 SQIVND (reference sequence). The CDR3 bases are TGTGCCAGTAGTATGCGGATCAATCAGCCCCAGCATTTT. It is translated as CASSMRINQPQHF.

The CDR3 region is CASSLDYGTGGKTQYF. The CDR3, as DNA: TGTGCCAGCAGCTTGGATTACGGGACAGGGGGCAAGACCCAGTACTTC. This sequence joins TRBV5-6 and TRBJ2-5; 12 bases agree with TRBD1. The CDR3 has 16 amino acids. The germline V gene has CDR1 SGHDT and CDR2 YYEEEE. The V gene end was trimmed by 0 bases and the J gene end by 6 bases; junction bases not matched to a gene: 6. Complete variable domain (other parts from reference TRBV5-6 and TRBJ2-5): DAGVTQSPTHLIKTRGQQVTLRCSPKSGHDTVSWYQQALGQGPQFIFQYYEEEERQRGNFPDRFSGHQFPNYSSELNVNALLLGDSALYLCASSLDYGTGGKTQYFGPGTRLLVL.

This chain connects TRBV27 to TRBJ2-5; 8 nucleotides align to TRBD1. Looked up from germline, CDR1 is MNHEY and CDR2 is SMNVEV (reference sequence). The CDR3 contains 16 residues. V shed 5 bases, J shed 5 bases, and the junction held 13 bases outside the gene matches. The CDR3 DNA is TGTGCCAGCAGTGGACAGGGAGTTTTCGGGTGGGAGACCCAGTACTTC. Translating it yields CASSGQGVFGWETQYF.

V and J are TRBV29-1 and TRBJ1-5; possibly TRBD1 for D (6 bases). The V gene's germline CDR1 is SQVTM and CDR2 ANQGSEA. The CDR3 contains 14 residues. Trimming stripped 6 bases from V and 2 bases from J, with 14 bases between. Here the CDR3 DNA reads TGCAGCGTGGTAGAGGGGGAAGGCAATCAGCCCCAGCATTTT. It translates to CSVVEGEGNQPQHF.

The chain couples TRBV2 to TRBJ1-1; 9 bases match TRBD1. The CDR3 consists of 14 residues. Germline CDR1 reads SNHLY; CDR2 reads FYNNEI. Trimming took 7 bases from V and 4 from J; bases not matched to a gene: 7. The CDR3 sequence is CASTSGQGRTEAFF. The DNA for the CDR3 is TGTGCCAGCACATCGGGACAGGGTCGCACTGAAGCTTTCTTT.

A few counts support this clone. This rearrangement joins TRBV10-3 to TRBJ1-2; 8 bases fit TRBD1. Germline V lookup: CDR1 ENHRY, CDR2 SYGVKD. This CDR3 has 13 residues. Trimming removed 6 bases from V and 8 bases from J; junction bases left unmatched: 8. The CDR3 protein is CAISPDRVDGYTF. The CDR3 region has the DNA TGTGCCATCAGCCCGGACAGGGTGGACGGCTACACCTTC.

The CDR3 reads CASSYKGAGYGYTF. CDR3 bases: TGTGCCAGCAGTTATAAGGGGGCAGGCTATGGCTACACCTTC. The chain is built from TRBV6-5 and TRBJ1-2, with TRBD1 identical over 7 bases. V shed 3 bases and J 4 bases; nucleotides not matched to a gene: 5. CDR1 is MNHEY, CDR2 SVGAGI, per germline. This CDR3 has 14 amino acids.

As DNA, the CDR3 is TGCGCCAGCAGCTTGGCGGGACAGGGATTCTATGGCTACACCTTC. Translated, it gives CASSLAGQGFYGYTF. V is TRBV5-1 and J is TRBJ1-2, with 9 nucleotides matching TRBD1. The CDR3 extends over 15 amino acids. V was clipped by 0 bases and J by 4 bases; unmatched bases: 4. CDR1 is SGHRS, CDR2 YFSETQ, per germline.

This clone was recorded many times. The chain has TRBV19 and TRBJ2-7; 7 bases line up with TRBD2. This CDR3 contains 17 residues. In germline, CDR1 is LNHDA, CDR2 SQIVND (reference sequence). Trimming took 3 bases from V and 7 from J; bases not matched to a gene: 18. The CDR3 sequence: CASSMGGPSGPREEQYF. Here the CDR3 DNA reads TGTGCCAGTAGTATGGGGGGTCCTAGCGGCCCCCGGGAAGAGCAGTACTTC.

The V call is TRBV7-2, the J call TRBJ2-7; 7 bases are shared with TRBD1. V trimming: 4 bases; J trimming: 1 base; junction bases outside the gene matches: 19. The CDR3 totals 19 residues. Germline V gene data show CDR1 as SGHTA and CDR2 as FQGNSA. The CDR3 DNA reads TGTGCCAGCAGCTCATCCGGGACAGTAAGCCTCGCCGGATCCTACGAGCAGTACTTC. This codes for CASSSSGTVSLAGSYEQYF.

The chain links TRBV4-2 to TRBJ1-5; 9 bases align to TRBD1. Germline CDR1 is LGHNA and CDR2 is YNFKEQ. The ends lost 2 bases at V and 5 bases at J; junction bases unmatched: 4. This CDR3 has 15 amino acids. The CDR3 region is CASSQRQGDDQPQHF. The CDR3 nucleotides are TGTGCCAGCAGCCAAAGACAGGGGGATGATCAGCCCCAGCATTTT.